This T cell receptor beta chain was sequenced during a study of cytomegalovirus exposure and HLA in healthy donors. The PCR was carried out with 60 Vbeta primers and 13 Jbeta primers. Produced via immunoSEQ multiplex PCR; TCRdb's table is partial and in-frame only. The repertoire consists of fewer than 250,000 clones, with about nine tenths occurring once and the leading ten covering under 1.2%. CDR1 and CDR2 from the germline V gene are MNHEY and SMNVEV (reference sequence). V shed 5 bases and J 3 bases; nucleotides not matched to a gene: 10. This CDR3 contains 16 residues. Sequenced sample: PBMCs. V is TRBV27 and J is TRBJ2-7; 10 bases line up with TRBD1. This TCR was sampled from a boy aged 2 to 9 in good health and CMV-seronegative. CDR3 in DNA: TGTGCCAGCAGTCCACGGGACAGGGGAGTTTACTACGAGCAGTACTTC. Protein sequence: CASSPRDRGVYYEQYF.